Presented here are 19 T cell receptor beta chains from one specimen sequenced in a study of cytomegalovirus exposure and HLA in healthy donors. 13 Jbeta primers and 60 Vbeta primers were used for the PCR. Only in-frame clones appear in the TCRdb table, and some are missing; sequencing was by immunoSEQ multiplex PCR. The sample has approximately 300,000 clones, over 70% seen once. The sample taken for sequencing was PBMCs. The receptors derive from a girl between 2 and 10 years old in good health and CMV-seronegative.

The V gene is TRBV27, the J gene TRBJ1-5, with 10 bases matching TRBD1. Losses at the gene ends were 8 bases for V and 2 bases for J; bases not matched to a gene: 6. This CDR3 is built from 15 residues. In germline, CDR1 is MNHEY, CDR2 SMNVEV (reference sequence). CDR3 region: CASRSTGGRNQPQHF. The CDR3 bases are TGTGCCAGCCGATCGACAGGGGGCCGCAATCAGCCCCAGCATTTT.

This clone was seen only a few times. The genes are TRBV2 and TRBJ2-4; the match to TRBD2 covers 14 bases. The V segment lost 6 bases and the J segment 8 bases; nucleotides outside the gene matches: 6. The CDR3 covers 15 residues. Germline CDR1 reads SNHLY; CDR2 reads FYNNEI. CDR3 sequence (DNA): TGTGCCAGCAGGGGACTAGCGGGGGTCATGGACATTCAGTACTTC. Translated: CASRGLAGVMDIQYF.

V is TRBV19 and J is TRBJ2-3; 8 bases map to TRBD2. Losses at the gene ends were 10 bases for V and 3 bases for J; bases not matched to a gene: 12. The CDR3 runs 15 residues. Germline-derived CDR1 and CDR2 are LNHDA and SQIVND (reference sequence). The CDR3 DNA is TGTGCCACCCTCCCCTCAGCGGGAGCGACAGATACGCAGTATTTT. Encoded protein: CATLPSAGATDTQYF.

The chain combines TRBV6-5 with TRBJ1-1, with TRBD1 identical over 10 bases. The CDR3 has 14 residues. With 4 bases clipped from V and 8 bases from J, the junction kept 7 bases outside the gene matches. Per germline, CDR1 MNHEY and CDR2 SVGAGI. The CDR3 region is CASSFSGTGDEAFF. The DNA for the CDR3 is TGTGCCAGCAGTTTCTCCGGGACAGGGGACGAAGCTTTCTTT.

The V and J genes are TRBV28 and TRBJ1-3; TRBD1 matches 9 bases. Germline CDR1 is MDHEN and CDR2 is SYDVKM. This CDR3 comprises 13 residues. V dropped 9 bases and J dropped 3; count of bases not matched to a gene: 3. As DNA, the CDR3 is TGTGCCAGTAGACAGGGGGTTGGAAACACCATATATTTT. It codes for CASRQGVGNTIYF.

The chain uses TRBV30 and TRBJ2-4; tentatively, D is TRBD1 (6 bases). The CDR3 extends over 17 amino acids. Trimming took off 3 bases at V and 1 base at J, with 19 bases between the two ends. Germline V lookup: CDR1 GTSNPN, CDR2 SVGIG (reference sequence). CDR3 bases: TGTGCCTGGAGAATGGCAGGGGCGCGTTTCGCCAAAAACATTCAGTACTTC. It specifies CAWRMAGARFAKNIQYF.

CDR3 protein: CATDVGQRQETQYF. The CDR3 nucleotides read TGTGCCACCGACGTCGGACAGAGACAAGAGACCCAGTACTTC. This chain uses TRBV6-1 with TRBJ2-5, with a tentative D call TRBD1 (6 bases). V was trimmed by 10 bases and J by 2 bases, leaving 17 bases between them. The CDR3 has 14 residues. The germline CDR1 and CDR2 sequences are MNHNS and SASEGT.

This clone was seen a single time. The rearrangement links TRBV11-2 to TRBJ1-1; unclear D gene. V was shortened by 0 bases and J by 5 bases, with 16 bases between the two germline ends. CDR1 is SGHAT, CDR2 FQNNGV, per germline. This CDR3 spans 16 amino acids. This chain's CDR3 is CASSLDRGLTRTEAFF. The CDR3 coding sequence is TGTGCCAGCAGCTTAGATCGTGGTTTAACGAGGACTGAAGCTTTCTTT.

This chain links TRBV19 with TRBJ1-1; 9 bases match TRBD1. After removal of 5 bases from V and 5 bases from J, the junction contained 9 bases not matched to a gene. From germline, CDR1 is LNHDA and CDR2 SQIVND (reference sequence). CDR3 length: 15 amino acids. The CDR3, as DNA: TGTGCCAGTAGTCCAGAGACAGGGGGAGAGACTGAAGCTTTCTTT. Its protein is CASSPETGGETEAFF. Based on the CDR3 plus reference TRBV19 and TRBJ1-1, the full variable domain is DGGITQSPKYLFRKEGQNVTLSCEQNLNHDAMYWYRQDPGQGLRLIYYSQIVNDFQKGDIAEGYSVSREKKESFPLTVTSAQKNPTAFYLCASSPETGGETEAFFGQGTRLTVV.

The V gene is TRBV6-5, the J gene TRBJ2-7, with 10 bases aligning to TRBD1. Germline V gives CDR1 MNHEY, CDR2 SVGAGI. There are 16 residues in the CDR3. V was pared by 0 bases and J by 1 base, with 3 bases of the junction left unmatched. CDR3 in DNA: TGTGCCAGCAGTTACTCCGGGACAGGGGTTTCCTACGAGCAGTACTTC. Its translation is CASSYSGTGVSYEQYF.

This chain links TRBV6-5 with TRBJ1-2, with D hard to call. Trimming took 10 bases from V and 7 from J, leaving 19 bases between them. CDR1 is MNHEY, CDR2 SVGAGI, per germline. This CDR3 has 13 amino acids. The CDR3 region is CATAFGVPSGYTF. In DNA form, the CDR3 reads TGTGCCACCGCTTTCGGGGTCCCCAGTGGCTACACCTTC.

With regard to this clone: At one end, the junction sequence differs from germline, possibly due to a read error. The chain uses TRBV7-9 and TRBJ2-6; a weak D match, TRBD1 (5 bases). Germline V gene sequence: CDR1 SEHNR, CDR2 FQNEAQ (reference sequence). This CDR3 has 16 amino acids. CDR3 in DNA: TGTGCCGGCAGCTTAGGGGCAGGGCTTGGGGCCAACGTCCTGACTTTC. It specifies CAGSLGAGLGANVLTF.

J is TRBJ1-5 and V is TRBV7-9; D gene uncertain. The CDR3 extends over 15 amino acids. Germline V gene sequence: CDR1 SEHNR, CDR2 FQNEAQ (reference sequence). V lost 3 bases, J lost 0 bases, and 9 bases lay in between. The CDR3 spells CASSFGQTSNQPQHF. DNA of the CDR3: TGTGCCAGCAGCTTTGGGCAGACTAGCAATCAGCCCCAGCATTTT.

The J gene is TRBJ2-5, the V gene TRBV7-2; 7 nucleotides agree with TRBD1. This CDR3 region has 14 residues. Trimming removed 6 bases from V and 4 bases from J; junction bases left unmatched: 8. Germline CDR1 is SGHTA and CDR2 is FQGNSA. The CDR3 nucleotides are TGTGCCAGCAGTCTAATTTGGACAGGAGAGACCCAGTACTTC. Encoded protein: CASSLIWTGETQYF.

This clone has more than one count but fewer than ten. The chain has TRBV19 and TRBJ2-7, with 12 positions matching TRBD2. This CDR3 region has 14 residues. V shed 6 bases and J 7 bases; nucleotides not matched to a gene: 7. The V gene's germline CDR1 is LNHDA and CDR2 SQIVND (reference sequence). CDR3 nucleotide sequence: TGTGCCAGTAGGTCTAGCGGGAGGGCCGTTGAGCAGTACTTC. Protein sequence: CASRSSGRAVEQYF.

The chain joins TRBV30 to TRBJ2-3; D might be TRBD2 (6 bases). This CDR3 contains 13 residues. The V end lost 0 bases, the J end lost 5 bases, and 9 bases lay between the germline ends. Germline assignment: CDR1 GTSNPN and CDR2 SVGIG (reference sequence). Here the CDR3 reads CAWSVWRGDTQYF. In DNA form, the CDR3 reads TGTGCCTGGAGTGTATGGAGGGGAGATACGCAGTATTTT.

The rearrangement links TRBV28 to TRBJ2-4; tentative D call: TRBD2 (6 bases). The CDR3 contains 13 residues. The germline V gene encodes CDR1 MDHEN and CDR2 SYDVKM. Deletions cut 2 bases from V and 4 bases from J, with 6 bases between. CDR3 protein: CASSLGTKNIQYF. The CDR3 coding sequence is TGTGCCAGCAGTTTAGGGACTAAAAACATTCAGTACTTC.

Only a few counts were recorded for this clone. This chain connects TRBV6-5 to TRBJ1-1; D is possibly TRBD1 (5 bases). This CDR3 spans 13 amino acids. V was clipped by 5 bases and J by 1 base, with 8 bases between them. CDR1 and CDR2 from the germline V gene are MNHEY and SVGAGI. The CDR3 DNA sequence: TGTGCCAGCAGTATAGGGGCGAACACTGAAGCTTTCTTT. Protein: CASSIGANTEAFF.

The rearrangement joins TRBV10-3 to TRBJ2-5, with D possibly being TRBD2 (5 bases). The tail of the sequence fits TRBJ2-7 better, so the J call may be wrong. The CDR3 consists of 15 residues. Germline CDR1 and CDR2: ENHRY and SYGVKD. CDR3 DNA: TGTGCCATCAGTGACCGGACTGTTAGCTCCTACGAGCAGTACTTC. Residues: CAISDRTVSSYEQYF.